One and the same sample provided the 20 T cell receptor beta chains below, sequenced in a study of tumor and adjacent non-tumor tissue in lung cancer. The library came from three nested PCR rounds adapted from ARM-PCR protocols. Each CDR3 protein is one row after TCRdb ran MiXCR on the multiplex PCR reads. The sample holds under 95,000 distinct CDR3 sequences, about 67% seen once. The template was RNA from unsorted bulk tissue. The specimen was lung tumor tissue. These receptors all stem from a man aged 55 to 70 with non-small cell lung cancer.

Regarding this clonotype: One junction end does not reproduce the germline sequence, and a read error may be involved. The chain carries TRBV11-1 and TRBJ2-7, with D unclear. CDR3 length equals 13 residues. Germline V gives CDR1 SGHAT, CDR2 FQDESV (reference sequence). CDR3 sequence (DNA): TGTGTCAGCAGCTTCTTACGGAGCTACGGGCAGTACTTC. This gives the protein CVSSFLRSYGQYF.

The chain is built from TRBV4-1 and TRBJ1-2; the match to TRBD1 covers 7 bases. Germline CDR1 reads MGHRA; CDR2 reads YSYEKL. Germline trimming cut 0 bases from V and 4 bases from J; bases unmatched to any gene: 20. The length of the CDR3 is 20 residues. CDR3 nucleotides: TGCGCCAGCAGCCAAGACTCCTTGGGGACAGACCTAGAGACATGCTATGGCTACACCTTC. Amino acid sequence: CASSQDSLGTDLETCYGYTF.

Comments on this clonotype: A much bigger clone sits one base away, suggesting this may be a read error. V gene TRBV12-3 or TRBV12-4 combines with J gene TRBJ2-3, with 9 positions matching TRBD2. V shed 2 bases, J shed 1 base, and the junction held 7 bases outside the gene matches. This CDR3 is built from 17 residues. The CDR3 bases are TGTGCCAGCAGTTTAAAGTTAGCGGGGGCCGGCACAGATACGCAGTATTTT. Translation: CASSLKLAGAGTDTQYF.

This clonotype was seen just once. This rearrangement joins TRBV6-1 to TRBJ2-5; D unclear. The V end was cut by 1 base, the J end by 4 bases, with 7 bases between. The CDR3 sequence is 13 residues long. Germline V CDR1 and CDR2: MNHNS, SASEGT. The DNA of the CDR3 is TGTGCCAGCAGTGAAGACTGGATAGAGACCCAGTACTTC. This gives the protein CASSEDWIETQYF.

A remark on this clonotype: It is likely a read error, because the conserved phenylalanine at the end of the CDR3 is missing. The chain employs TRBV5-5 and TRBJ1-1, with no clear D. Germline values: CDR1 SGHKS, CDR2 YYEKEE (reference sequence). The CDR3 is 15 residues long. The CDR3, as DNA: TGTGCCAGCAGCTTGGGTGGCAGAATGAACACCGAAGCTTTCTCT. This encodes CASSLGGRMNTEAFS.

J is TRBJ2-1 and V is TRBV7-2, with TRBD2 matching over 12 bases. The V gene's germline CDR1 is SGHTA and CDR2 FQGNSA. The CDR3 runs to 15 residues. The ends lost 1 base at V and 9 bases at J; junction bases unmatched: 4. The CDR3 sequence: CASSLEGLAGLEQFF. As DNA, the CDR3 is TGTGCCAGCAGCTTAGAGGGACTAGCGGGTCTTGAGCAGTTCTTC.

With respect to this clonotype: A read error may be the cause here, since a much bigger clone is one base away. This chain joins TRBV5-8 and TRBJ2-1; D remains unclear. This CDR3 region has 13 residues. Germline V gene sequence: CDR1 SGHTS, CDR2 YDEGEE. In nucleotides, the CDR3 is TGTGACAGCAGCTTGGCCTTTAGGGCAGGGCAGTTCTTC. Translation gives CDSSLAFRAGQFF.

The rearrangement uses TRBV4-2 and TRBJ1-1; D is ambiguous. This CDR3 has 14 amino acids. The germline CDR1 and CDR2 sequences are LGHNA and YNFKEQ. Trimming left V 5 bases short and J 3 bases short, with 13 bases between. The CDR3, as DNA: TGTGCCAGCAGCGAAGCTACACAGTACACTGAAGCTTTCTTT. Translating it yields CASSEATQYTEAFF.

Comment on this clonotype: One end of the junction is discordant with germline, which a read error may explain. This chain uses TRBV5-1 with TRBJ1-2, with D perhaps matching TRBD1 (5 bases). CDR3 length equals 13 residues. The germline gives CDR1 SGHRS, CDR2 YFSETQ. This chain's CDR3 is CASSLQENYGYAF. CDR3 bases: TGCGCCAGCAGCTTACAGGAGAACTATGGTTACGCCTTC.

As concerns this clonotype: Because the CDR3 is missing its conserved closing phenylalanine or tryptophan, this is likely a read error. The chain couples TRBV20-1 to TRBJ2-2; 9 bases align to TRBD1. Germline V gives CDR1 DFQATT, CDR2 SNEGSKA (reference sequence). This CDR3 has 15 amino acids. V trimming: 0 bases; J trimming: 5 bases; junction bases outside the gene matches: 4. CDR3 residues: CSARDRQGGTGELFS. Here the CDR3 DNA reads TGCAGTGCTAGAGATCGACAGGGGGGAACCGGGGAGCTGTTTTCT.

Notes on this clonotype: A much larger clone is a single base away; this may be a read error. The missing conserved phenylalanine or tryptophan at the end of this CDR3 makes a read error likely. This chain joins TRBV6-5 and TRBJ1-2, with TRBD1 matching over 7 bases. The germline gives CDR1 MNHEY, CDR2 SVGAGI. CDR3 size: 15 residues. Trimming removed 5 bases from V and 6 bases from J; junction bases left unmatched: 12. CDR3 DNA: TGTGCCAGCAGTCTCTACCGGGACAGTTCTGATGGCTACACCTCC. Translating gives CASSLYRDSSDGYTS.

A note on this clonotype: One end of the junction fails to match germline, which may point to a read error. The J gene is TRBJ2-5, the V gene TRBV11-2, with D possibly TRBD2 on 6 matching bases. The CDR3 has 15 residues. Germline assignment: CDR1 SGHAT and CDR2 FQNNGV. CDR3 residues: CAGSLGGSVLETQYF. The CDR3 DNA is TGTGCCGGCAGCTTAGGAGGGTCGGTTCTAGAGACCCAGTACTTC.

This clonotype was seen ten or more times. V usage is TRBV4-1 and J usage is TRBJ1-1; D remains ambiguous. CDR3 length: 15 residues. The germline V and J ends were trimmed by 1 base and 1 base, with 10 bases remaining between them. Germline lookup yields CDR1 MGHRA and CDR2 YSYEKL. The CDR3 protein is CASSQVMRENTEAFF. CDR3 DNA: TGCGCCAGCAGCCAAGTCATGAGGGAGAACACTGAAGCTTTCTTT.

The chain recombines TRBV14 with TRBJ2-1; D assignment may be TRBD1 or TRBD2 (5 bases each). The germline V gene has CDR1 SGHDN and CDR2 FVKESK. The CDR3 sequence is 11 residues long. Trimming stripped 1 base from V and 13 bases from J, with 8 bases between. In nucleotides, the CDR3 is TGTGCCAGCAGCCAAGTGGGGGACCAGTTCTTC. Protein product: CASSQVGDQFF.

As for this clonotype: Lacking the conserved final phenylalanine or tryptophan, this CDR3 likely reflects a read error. The DNA for the CDR3 is TGCGCCAGCAGCCGACCGGATAGTCCTCCAGATACGCAGTATTCT. This gives the protein CASSRPDSPPDTQYS. The chain joins TRBV4-1 to TRBJ2-3; D gene ambiguous. CDR3 size: 15 residues. The V gene lost 4 bases and the J gene lost 4 bases, with 15 bases spanning the gap. Germline assignment: CDR1 MGHRA and CDR2 YSYEKL.

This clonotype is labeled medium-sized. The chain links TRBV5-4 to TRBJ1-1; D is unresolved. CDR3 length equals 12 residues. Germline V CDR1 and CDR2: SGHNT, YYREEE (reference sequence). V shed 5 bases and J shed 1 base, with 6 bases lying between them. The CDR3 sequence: CASSLANTEAFF. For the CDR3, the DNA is TGTGCCAGCAGTTTAGCGAACACTGAAGCTTTCTTT.

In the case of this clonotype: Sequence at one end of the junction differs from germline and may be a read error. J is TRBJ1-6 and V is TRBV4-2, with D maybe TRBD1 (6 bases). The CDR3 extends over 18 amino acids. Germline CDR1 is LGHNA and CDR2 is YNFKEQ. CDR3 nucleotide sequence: TGTGCTAGCAGCCAAGAAACCCCCGGACAGATCTATAGTTCACCCCTCCACTTT. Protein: CASSQETPGQIYSSPLHF.

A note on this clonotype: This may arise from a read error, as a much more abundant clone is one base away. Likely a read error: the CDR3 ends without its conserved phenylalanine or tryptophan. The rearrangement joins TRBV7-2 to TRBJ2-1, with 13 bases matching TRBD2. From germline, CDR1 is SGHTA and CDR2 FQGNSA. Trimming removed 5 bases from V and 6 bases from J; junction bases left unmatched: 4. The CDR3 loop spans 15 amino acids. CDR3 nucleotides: TGTGCCAGCAGCCCCGGACTAGCGGGGGCCAATGAGCAGTTCTTA. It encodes CASSPGLAGANEQFL.

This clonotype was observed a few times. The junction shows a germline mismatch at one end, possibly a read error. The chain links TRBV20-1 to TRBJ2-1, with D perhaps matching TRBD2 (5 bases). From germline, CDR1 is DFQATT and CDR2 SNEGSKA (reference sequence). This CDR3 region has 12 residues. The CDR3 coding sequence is TGCAGAACCGGGAACTCCTACAATGAGCAGTCCTTC. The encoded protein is CRTGNSYNEQSF.

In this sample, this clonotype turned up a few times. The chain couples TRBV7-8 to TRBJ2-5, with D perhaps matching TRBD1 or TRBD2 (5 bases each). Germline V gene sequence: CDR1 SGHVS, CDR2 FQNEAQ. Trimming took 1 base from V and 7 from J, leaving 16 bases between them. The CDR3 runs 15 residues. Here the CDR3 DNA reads TGTGCCAGCAGCTTAGTGAGAGGGACCGCTTCGACCCAGTACTTC. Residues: CASSLVRGTASTQYF. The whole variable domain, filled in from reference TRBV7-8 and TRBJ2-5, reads GAGVSQSPRYKVAKRGQDVALRCDPISGHVSLFWYQQALGQGPEFLTYFQNEAQLDKSGLPSDRFFAERPEGSVSTLKIQRTQQEDSAVYLCASSLVRGTASTQYFGPGTRLLVL.